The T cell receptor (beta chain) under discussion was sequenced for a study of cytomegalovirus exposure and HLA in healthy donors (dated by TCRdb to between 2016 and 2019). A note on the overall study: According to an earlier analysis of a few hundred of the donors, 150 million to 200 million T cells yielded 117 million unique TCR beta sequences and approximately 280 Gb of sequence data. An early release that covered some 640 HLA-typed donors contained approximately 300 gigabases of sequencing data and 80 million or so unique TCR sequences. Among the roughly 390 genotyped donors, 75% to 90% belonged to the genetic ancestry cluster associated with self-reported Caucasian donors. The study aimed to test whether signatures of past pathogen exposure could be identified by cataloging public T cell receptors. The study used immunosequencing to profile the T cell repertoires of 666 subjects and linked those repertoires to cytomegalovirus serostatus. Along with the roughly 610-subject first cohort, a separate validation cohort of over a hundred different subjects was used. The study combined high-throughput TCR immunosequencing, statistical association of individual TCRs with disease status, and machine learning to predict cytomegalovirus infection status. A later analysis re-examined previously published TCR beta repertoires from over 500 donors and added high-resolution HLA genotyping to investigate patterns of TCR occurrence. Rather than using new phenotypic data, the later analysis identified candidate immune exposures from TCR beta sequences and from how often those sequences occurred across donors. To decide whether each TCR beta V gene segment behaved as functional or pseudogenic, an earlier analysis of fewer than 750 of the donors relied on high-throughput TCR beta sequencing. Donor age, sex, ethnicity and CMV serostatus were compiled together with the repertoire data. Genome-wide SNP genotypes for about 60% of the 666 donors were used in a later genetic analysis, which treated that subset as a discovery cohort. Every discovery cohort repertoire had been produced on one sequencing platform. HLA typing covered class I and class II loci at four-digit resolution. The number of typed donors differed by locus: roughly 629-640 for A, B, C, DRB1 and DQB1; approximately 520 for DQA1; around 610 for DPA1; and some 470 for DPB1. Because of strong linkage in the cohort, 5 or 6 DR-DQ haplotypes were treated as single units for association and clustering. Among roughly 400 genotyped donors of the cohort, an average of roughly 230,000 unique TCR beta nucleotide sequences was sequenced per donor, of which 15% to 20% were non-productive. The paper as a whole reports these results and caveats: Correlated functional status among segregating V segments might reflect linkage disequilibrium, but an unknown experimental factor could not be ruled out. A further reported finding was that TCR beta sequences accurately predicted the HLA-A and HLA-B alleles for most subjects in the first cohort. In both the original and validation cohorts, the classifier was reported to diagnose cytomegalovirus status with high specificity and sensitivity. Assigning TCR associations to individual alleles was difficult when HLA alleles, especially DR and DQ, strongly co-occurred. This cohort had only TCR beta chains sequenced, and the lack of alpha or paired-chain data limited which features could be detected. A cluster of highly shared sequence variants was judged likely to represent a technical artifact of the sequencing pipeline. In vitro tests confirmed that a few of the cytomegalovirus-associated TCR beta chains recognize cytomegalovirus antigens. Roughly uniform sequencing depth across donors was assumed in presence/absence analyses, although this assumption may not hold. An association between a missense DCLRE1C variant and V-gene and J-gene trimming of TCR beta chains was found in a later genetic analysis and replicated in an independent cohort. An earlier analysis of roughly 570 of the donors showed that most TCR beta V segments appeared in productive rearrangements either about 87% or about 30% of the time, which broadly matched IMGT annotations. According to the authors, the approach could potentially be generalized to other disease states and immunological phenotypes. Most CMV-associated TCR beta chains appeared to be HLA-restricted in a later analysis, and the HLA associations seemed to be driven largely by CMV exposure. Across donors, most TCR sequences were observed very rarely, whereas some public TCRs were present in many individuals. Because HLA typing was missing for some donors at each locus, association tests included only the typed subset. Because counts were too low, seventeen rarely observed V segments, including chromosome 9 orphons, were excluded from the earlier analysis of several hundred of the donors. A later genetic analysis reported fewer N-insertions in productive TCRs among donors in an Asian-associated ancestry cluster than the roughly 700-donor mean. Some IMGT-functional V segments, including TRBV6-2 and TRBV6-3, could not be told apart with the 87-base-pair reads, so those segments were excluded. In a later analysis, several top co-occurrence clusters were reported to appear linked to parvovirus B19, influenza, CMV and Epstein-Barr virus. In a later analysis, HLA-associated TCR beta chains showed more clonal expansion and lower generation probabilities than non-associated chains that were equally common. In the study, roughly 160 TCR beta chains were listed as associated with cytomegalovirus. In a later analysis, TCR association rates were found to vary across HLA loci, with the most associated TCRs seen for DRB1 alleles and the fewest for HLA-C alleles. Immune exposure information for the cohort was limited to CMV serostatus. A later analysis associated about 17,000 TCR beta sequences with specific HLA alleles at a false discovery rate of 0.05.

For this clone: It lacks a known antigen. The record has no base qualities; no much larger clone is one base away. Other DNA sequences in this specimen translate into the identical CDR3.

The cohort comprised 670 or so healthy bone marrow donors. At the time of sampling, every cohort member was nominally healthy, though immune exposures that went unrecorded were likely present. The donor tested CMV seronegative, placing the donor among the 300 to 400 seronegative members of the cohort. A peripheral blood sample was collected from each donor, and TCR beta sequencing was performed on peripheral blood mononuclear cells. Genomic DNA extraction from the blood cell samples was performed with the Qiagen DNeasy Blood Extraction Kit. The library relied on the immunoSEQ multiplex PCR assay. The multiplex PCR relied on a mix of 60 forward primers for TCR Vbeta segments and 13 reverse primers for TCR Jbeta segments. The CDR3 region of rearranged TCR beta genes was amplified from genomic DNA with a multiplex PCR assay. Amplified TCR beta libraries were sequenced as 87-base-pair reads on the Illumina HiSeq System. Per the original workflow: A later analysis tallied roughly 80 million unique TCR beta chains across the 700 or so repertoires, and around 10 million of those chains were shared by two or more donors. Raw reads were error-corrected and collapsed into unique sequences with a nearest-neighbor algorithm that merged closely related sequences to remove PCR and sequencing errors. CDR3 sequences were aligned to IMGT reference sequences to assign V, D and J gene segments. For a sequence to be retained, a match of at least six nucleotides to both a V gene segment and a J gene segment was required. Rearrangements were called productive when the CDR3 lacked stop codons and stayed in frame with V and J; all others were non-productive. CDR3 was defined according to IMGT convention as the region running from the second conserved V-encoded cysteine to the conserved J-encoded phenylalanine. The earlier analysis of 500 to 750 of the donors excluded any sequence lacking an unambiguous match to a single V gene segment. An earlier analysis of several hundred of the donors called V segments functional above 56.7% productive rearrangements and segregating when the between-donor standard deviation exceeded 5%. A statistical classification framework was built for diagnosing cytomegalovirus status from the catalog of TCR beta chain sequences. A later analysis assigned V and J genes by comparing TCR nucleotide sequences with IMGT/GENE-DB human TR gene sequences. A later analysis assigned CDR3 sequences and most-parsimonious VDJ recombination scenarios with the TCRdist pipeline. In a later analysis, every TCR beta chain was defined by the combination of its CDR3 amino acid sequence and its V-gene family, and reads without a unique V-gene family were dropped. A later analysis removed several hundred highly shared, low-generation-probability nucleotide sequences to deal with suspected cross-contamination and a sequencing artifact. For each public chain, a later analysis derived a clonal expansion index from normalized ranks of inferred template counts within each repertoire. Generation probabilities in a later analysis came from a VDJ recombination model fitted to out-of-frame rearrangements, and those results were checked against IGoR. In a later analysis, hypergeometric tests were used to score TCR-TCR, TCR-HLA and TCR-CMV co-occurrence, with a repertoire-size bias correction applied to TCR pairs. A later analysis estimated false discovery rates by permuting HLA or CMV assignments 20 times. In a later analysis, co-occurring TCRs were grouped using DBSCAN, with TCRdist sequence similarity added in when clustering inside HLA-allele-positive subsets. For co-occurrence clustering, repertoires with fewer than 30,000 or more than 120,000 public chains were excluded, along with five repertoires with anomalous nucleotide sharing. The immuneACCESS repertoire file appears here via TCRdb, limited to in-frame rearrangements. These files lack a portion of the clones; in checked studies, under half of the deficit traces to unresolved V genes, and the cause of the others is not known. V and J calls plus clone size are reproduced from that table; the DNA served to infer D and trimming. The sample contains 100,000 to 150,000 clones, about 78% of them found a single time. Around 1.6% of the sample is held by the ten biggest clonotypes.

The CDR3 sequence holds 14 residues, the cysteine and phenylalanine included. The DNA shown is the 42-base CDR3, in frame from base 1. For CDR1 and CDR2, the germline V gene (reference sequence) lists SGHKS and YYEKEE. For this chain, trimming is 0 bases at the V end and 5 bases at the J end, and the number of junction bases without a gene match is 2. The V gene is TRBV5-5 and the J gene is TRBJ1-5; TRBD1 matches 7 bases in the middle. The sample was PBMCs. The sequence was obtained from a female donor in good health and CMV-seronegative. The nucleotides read TGTGCCAGCAGCTTGGGACAGGGCGATCAGCCCCAGCATTTT. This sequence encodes CASSLGQGDQPQHF.